This T cell receptor beta chain was sequenced during a study of cytomegalovirus exposure and HLA in healthy donors. Across the whole study: According to later analysis, the same platform produced the approximately 120 validation and approximately 630 first-cohort repertoires.

Turning to this clone: Its antigen is still unknown.

Findings and caveats of the study: Later, an analysis found that TCR clusters from the first cohort tended to co-occur in the approximately 130 validation repertoires. The study designated about 160 TCR beta chains cytomegalovirus-associated.

Some clones are missing from TCRdb's copy, which holds only in-frame ones; the method was immunoSEQ multiplex PCR. Of fewer than 60,000 clones in the sample, roughly nine tenths were seen once. V was shortened by 5 bases and J by 6 bases, with 12 bases between the two germline ends. CDR1 and CDR2 (germline): SGHTA, FQGNSA. The CDR3 totals 13 residues. The roughly 120-subject validation cohort, separate from the roughly 700-subject first cohort, included the donors. The sequence was obtained from a woman between 18 and 29 years old in good health and CMV-seronegative. J is TRBJ2-3 and V is TRBV7-2; D may be TRBD2 (6 bases). Material for sequencing was PBMCs. The CDR3 sequence: CASSKNRGDTQYF. The CDR3 DNA reads as TGTGCCAGCAGCAAAAACCGGGGGGATACGCAGTATTTT.